This TCR beta chain was documented in a study of long-term antiretroviral therapy in people with HIV. Researchers secured at least one pre-ART and at least two post-ART PBMC samples from each donor. The CDR3 extends over 13 amino acids. Germline trimming cut 5 bases from V and 4 bases from J; bases unmatched to any gene: 3. Looked up from germline, CDR1 is SEHNR and CDR2 is FQNEAQ (reference sequence). A v3.0 immunoSEQ assay was performed at survey level. Profiling relied on immunoSEQ multiplex PCR, and the TCRdb table lists in-frame clones only, not all of them. The data contain tens of thousands of clones, about 84% of them seen just once; the ten biggest clones take up more than 15%. This clone has a handful of counts. What it binds is unknown. General observations from the study: ART adherence, viral resistance and therapy changes went unrecorded. Post-ART samples showed increased diversity that remained below transplant donor control levels.

Sequenced material: unsorted PBMCs, taken 0.5 years before starting antiretroviral therapy. J is TRBJ2-7 and V is TRBV7-9; 9 bases line up with TRBD1. The clonotype comes from a man in his forties or fifties with HIV. The CDR3 here is CASSTDRGYEQYF. The CDR3 nucleotides read TGTGCCAGCAGCACCGACAGGGGGTACGAGCAGTACTTC.